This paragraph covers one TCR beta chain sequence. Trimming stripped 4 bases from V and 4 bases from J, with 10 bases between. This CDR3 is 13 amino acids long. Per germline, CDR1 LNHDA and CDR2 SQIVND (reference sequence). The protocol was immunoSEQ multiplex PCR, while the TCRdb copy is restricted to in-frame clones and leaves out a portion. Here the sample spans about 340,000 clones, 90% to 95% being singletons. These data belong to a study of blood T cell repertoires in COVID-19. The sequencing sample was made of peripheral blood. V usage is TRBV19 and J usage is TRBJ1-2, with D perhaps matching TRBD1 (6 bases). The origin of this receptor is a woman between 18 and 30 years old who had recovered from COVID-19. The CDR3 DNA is TGTGCCAGTAGTAGCGTCAGGGGCTATGGCTACACCTTC. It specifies CASSSVRGYGYTF.